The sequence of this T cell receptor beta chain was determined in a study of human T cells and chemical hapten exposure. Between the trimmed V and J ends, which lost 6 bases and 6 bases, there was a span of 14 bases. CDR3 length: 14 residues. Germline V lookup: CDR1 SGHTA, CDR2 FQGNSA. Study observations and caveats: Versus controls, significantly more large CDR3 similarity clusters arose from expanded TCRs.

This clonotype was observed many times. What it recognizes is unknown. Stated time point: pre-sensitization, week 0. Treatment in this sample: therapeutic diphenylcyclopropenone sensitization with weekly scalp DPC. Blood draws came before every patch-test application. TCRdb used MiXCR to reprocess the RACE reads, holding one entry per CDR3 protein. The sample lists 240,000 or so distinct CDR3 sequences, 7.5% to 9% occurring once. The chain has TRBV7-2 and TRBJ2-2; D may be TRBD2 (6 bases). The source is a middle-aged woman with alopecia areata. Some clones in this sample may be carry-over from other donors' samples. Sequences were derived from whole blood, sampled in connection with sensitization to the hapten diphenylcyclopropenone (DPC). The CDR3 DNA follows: TGTGCCAGCAGGGGGTTTGGAGGGCCCGGGGAGCTGTTTTTT. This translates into CASRGFGGPGELFF.